These T cell receptor beta chains were read from a single sample in a study of neurological immune-mediated disorders. Each CDR3 protein gets one entry after TCRdb re-called the 5' RACE reads with MiXCR. Of tens of thousands of distinct CDR3 sequences in the sample, roughly 7.7% were seen once. The source material was PBMCs. These receptor sequences come from a woman aged 40-49 years in good health. Both conserved end residues are trimmed from each CDR3. Each record gives: V gene, J gene, CDR3 length, CDR3 protein.

v_gene: TRBV3-1
j_gene: TRBJ1-5
len: 15
CDR3aa: ASSQDQGRGYAQPQH

v_gene: TRBV11-2
j_gene: TRBJ1-2
len: 11
CDR3aa: ASSFEQGGGYT

v_gene: TRBV7-9
j_gene: TRBJ1-6
len: 9
CDR3aa: ASSRDRALH

v_gene: TRBV6-2/TRBV6-3
j_gene: TRBJ2-7
len: 9
CDR3aa: ASRQTYEQY

v_gene: TRBV6-2/TRBV6-3
j_gene: TRBJ2-3
len: 9
CDR3aa: ASRLADTQY

v_gene: TRBV7-8
j_gene: TRBJ1-5
len: 12
CDR3aa: ASSLGRVDQPQH

v_gene: TRBV6-5
j_gene: TRBJ1-1
len: 10
CDR3aa: ASSTSDTEAF

v_gene: TRBV10-3
j_gene: TRBJ2-5
len: 12
CDR3aa: AISTPVGQETQY

v_gene: TRBV5-1
j_gene: TRBJ2-7
len: 13
CDR3aa: ASSFSDTGSYEQY

v_gene: TRBV20-1
j_gene: TRBJ2-3
len: 11
CDR3aa: SSTGVGQGTQY

v_gene: TRBV4-3
j_gene: TRBJ2-3
len: 17
CDR3aa: ASSQGLLMRAGEADTQY

v_gene: TRBV5-1
j_gene: TRBJ2-5
len: 12
CDR3aa: ASRLAGGQETQY

v_gene: TRBV18
j_gene: TRBJ2-5
len: 12
CDR3aa: ASSPNQGKETQY

v_gene: TRBV12-3/TRBV12-4
j_gene: TRBJ1-2
len: 9
CDR3aa: ASSAVYGYT

v_gene: TRBV3-1
j_gene: TRBJ1-5
len: 12
CDR3aa: ASSQGRSNQPQH

v_gene: TRBV7-6
j_gene: TRBJ2-1
len: 12
CDR3aa: ASSPAAPYNEQF

v_gene: TRBV18
j_gene: TRBJ1-5
len: 11
CDR3aa: ASSLNQGEPQH

v_gene: TRBV20-1
j_gene: TRBJ2-7
len: 11
CDR3aa: SARAQGSYEQY

v_gene: TRBV20-1
j_gene: TRBJ2-3
len: 12
CDR3aa: SARDQGSTDTQY

v_gene: TRBV7-2
j_gene: TRBJ2-7
len: 12
CDR3aa: ASSLAQGGNEQY

v_gene: TRBV5-1
j_gene: TRBJ2-2
len: 12
CDR3aa: ASSLGGTTGELF

v_gene: TRBV5-1
j_gene: TRBJ1-5
len: 11
CDR3aa: ASSLDWGQPQH

v_gene: TRBV25-1
j_gene: TRBJ1-2
len: 9
CDR3aa: ASTGAYGYT

v_gene: TRBV5-1
j_gene: TRBJ1-1
len: 12
CDR3aa: ASCEGQGDIEAF

v_gene: TRBV10-3
j_gene: TRBJ2-6
len: 17
CDR3aa: AISTPGLAGDAGANVLT

v_gene: TRBV5-5
j_gene: TRBJ1-6
len: 12
CDR3aa: ASSLQGASAPLH

v_gene: TRBV5-1
j_gene: TRBJ2-7
len: 13
CDR3aa: ASSLWTGLTDEQY

v_gene: TRBV7-2
j_gene: TRBJ2-5
len: 11
CDR3aa: ASSLRREETQY

v_gene: TRBV7-2
j_gene: TRBJ1-4
len: 12
CDR3aa: ASSGPGTKIRVF

v_gene: TRBV5-1
j_gene: TRBJ2-7
len: 12
CDR3aa: TSGVLGQGNEQY

v_gene: TRBV6-6
j_gene: TRBJ2-7
len: 15
CDR3aa: ASSYRRLLAGSYEQY

v_gene: TRBV5-1
j_gene: TRBJ2-7
len: 13
CDR3aa: ASSLAPTTTYEQY

v_gene: TRBV5-1
j_gene: TRBJ1-1
len: 11
CDR3aa: ASRGTVNTEAF

v_gene: TRBV5-6
j_gene: TRBJ1-1
len: 13
CDR3aa: ASSLSGTKGTEAF

v_gene: TRBV5-1
j_gene: TRBJ2-5
len: 12
CDR3aa: ASSLDGYQETQY

v_gene: TRBV12-3/TRBV12-4
j_gene: TRBJ1-4
len: 12
CDR3aa: ASSLEWANEKLF

v_gene: TRBV18
j_gene: TRBJ1-5
len: 14
CDR3aa: ASSSGGGWVNQPQH

v_gene: TRBV29-1
j_gene: TRBJ1-1
len: 11
CDR3aa: SVPGQTNTEAF